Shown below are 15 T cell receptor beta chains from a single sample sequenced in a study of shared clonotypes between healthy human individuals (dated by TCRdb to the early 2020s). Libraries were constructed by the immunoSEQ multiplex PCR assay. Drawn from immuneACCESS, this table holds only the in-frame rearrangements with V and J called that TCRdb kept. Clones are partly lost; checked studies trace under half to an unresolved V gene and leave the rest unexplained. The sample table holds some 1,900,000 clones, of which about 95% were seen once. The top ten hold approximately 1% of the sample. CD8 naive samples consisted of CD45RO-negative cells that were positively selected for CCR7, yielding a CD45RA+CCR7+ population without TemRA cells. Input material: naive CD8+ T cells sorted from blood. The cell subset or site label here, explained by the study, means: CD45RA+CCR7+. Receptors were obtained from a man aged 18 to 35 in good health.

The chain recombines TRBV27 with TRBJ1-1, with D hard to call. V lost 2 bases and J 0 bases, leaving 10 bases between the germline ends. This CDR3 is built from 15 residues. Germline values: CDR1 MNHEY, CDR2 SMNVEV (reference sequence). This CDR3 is CASSLTEEMNTEAFF. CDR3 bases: TGTGCCAGCAGTTTAACGGAGGAGATGAACACTGAAGCTTTCTTT.

As DNA, the CDR3 is TGTGCCAGCAGCCCCACAGGGGGGGGTAGCCAAGAGACCCAGTACTTC. The encoded protein is CASSPTGGGSQETQYF. The genes are TRBV13 and TRBJ2-5; tentatively, D is TRBD1 (8 bases). The CDR3 length is 16 residues. The V end lost 5 bases, the J end lost 1 base, and 17 bases lay between the germline ends. Germline loops: CDR1 PRHDT, CDR2 FYEKMQ (reference sequence).

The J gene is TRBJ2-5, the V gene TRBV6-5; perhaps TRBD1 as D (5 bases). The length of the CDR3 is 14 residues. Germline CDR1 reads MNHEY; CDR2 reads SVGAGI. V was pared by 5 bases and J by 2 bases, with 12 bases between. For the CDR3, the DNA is TGTGCCAGCAGTCGTACGACAGATCAAGAGACCCAGTACTTC. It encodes CASSRTTDQETQYF.

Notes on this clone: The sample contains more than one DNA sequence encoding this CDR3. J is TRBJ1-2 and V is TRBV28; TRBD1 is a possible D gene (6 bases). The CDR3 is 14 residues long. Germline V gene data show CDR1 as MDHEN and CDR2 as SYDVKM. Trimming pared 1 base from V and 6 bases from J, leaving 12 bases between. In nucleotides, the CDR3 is TGTGCCAGCAGTTTATTAGGTGCAGGGGATGGCTACACCTTC. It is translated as CASSLLGAGDGYTF.

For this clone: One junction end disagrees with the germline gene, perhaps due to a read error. The CDR3 DNA is TGTGCCAGCAGTCTATGGCAGGAGGGGAACACTGAAGCTTTCTTT. Translation: CASSLWQEGNTEAFF. This rearrangement joins TRBV28 to TRBJ1-1; D ambiguous. Germline assignment: CDR1 MDHEN and CDR2 SYDVKM. The CDR3 is 15 residues long.

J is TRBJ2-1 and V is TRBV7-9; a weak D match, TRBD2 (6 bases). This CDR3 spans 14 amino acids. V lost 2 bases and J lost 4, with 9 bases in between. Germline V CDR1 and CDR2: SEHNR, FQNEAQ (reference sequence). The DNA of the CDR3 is TGTGCCAGCAGCTTAACTAGCACTTACAATGAGCAGTTCTTC. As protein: CASSLTSTYNEQFF.

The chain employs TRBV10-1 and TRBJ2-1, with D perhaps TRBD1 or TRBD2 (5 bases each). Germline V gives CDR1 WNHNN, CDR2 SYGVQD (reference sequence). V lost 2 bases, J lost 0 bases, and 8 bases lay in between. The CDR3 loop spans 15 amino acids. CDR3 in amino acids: CASSEGTVSYNEQFF. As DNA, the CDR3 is TGCGCCAGCAGTGAGGGGACGGTCTCCTACAATGAGCAGTTCTTC.

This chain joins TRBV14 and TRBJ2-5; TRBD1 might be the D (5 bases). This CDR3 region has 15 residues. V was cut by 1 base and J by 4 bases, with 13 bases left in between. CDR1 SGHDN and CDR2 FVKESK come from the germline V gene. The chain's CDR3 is CASSQVRWGLETQYF. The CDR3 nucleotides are TGTGCCAGCAGCCAAGTTAGATGGGGCTTAGAGACCCAGTACTTC.

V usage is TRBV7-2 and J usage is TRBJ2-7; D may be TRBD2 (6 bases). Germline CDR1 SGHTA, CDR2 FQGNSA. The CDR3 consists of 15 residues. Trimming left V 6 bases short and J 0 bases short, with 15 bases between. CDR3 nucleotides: TGTGCCAGCAGGCCCCTCGGCGGGAACTCCTACGAGCAGTACTTC. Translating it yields CASRPLGGNSYEQYF.

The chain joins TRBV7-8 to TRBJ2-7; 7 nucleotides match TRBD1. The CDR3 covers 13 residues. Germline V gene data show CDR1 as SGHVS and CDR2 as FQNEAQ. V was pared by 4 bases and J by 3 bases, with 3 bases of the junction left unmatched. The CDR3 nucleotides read TGTGCCAGCAGCTCCGGACAGGACTACGAGCAGTACTTC. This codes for CASSSGQDYEQYF.

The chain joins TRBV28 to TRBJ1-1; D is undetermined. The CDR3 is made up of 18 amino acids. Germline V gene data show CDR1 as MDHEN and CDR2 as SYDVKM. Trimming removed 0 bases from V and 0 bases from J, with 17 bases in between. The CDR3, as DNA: TGTGCCAGCAGTTTATGGGGGTTAGGGTCTGACATGAACACTGAAGCTTTCTTT. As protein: CASSLWGLGSDMNTEAFF.

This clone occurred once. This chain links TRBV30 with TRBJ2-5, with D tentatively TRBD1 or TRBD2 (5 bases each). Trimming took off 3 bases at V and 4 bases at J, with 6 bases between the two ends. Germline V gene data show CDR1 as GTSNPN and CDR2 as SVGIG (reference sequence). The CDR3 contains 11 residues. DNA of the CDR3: TGTGCCTGGAGCGGGACAGAGACCCAGTACTTC. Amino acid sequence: CAWSGTETQYF.

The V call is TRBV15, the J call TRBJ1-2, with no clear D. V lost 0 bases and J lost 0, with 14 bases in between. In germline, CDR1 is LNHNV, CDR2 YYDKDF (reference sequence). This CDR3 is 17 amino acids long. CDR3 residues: CATSRDWAAPANYGYTF. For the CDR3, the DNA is TGTGCCACCAGCAGAGATTGGGCAGCGCCTGCTAACTATGGCTACACCTTC.

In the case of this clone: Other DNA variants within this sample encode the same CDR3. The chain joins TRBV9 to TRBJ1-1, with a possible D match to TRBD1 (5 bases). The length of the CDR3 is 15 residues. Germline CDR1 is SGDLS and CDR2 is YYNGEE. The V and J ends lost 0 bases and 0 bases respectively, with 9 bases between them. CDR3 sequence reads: CASSVGGGMNTEAFF. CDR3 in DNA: TGTGCCAGCAGCGTAGGCGGGGGGATGAACACTGAAGCTTTCTTT.

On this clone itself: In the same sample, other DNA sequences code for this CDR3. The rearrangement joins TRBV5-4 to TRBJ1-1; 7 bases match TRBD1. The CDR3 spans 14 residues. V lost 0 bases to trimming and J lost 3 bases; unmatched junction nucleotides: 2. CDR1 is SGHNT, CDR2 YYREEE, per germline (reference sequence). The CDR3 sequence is CASSLGGTDTEAFF. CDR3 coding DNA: TGTGCCAGCAGCTTGGGTGGGACAGACACTGAAGCTTTCTTT.